A single sample is the source of the 17 T cell receptor beta chains below, sequenced in a study of shared clonotypes between healthy human individuals. Using immunoSEQ multiplex PCR, the repertoire was profiled, and TCRdb retains in-frame clones only, with some absent. The sample lists around 1.9 million clones; over 85% were seen once. Naive CD8 cells comprised CD45RO-negative, CCR7-positively selected cells, excluding terminally differentiated effector memory CD45RA+ cells. Sequenced material: naive CD8+ T cells from PBMCs. The origin of the receptors is a man in his late teens or twenties in good health. Some clones in this sample may be carry-over from other donors' samples.

The CDR3, as DNA: TGTGCCAGCAGTGAGACAGCCTCCTACAATGAGCAGTTCTTC. This sequence encodes CASSETASYNEQFF. The rearrangement uses TRBV25-1 and TRBJ2-1, with D maybe TRBD1 (5 bases). Per the germline V gene, CDR1 is MGHDK and CDR2 is SYGVNS. The CDR3 is 14 amino acids. Trimming shortened V by 3 bases and J by 0 bases, and 6 bases separated the two germline ends.

The rearrangement joins TRBV4-3 to TRBJ2-7, with D possibly being TRBD1 (7 bases). Germline V CDR1 and CDR2: LGHNA, YSLEER. Trimming removed 3 bases from V and 5 bases from J, with 17 bases in between. This CDR3 has 15 residues. CDR3 sequence (DNA): TGCGCCAGCAGCCATCAAGCGCAGGGGGGTCACGAGCAGTACTTC. The encoded protein is CASSHQAQGGHEQYF.

The V call is TRBV4-3, the J call TRBJ2-2; the D gene is possibly TRBD1 (7 bases). The CDR3 is made up of 16 amino acids. Trimming shortened V by 1 base and J by 5 bases, and 14 bases separated the two germline ends. Germline CDR1 LGHNA, CDR2 YSLEER. CDR3 nucleotide sequence: TGCGCCAGCAGCCAAGTCTGGCAGGGGGGAACCGGGGAGCTGTTTTTT. Its protein product is CASSQVWQGGTGELFF.

This chain links TRBV5-8 with TRBJ1-5; 8 positions agree with TRBD1. Germline lookup yields CDR1 SGHTS and CDR2 YDEGEE. V dropped 0 bases and J dropped 5; count of bases not matched to a gene: 10. This CDR3 region has 17 residues. The CDR3 reads CASSLAYRTGLDQPQHF. In nucleotides, the CDR3 is TGTGCCAGCAGCTTGGCCTACAGGACAGGGTTAGATCAGCCCCAGCATTTT. Based on the CDR3 plus reference TRBV5-8 and TRBJ1-5, the full variable domain is EAGVTQSPTHLIKTRGQQATLRCSPISGHTSVYWYQQALGLGLQFLLWYDEGEERNRGNFPPRFSGRQFPNYSSELNVNALELEDSALYLCASSLAYRTGLDQPQHFGDGTRLSIL.

The rearrangement uses TRBV28 and TRBJ2-7; 10 bases are shared with TRBD2. With V trimmed by 5 bases and J by 4 bases, 11 bases remained unmatched. Germline V CDR1 and CDR2: MDHEN, SYDVKM. This CDR3 comprises 16 residues. The CDR3 sequence: CASSPPLQREGYEQYF. The CDR3, as DNA: TGTGCCAGCAGTCCCCCCCTCCAGCGGGAGGGATACGAGCAGTACTTC.

The V gene is TRBV10-2, the J gene TRBJ1-1, with a weak D call TRBD1 (6 bases). Trimming took 2 bases from V and 3 from J, leaving 16 bases between them. CDR3 length equals 16 residues. Looked up from germline, CDR1 is WSHSY and CDR2 is SAAADI. The CDR3 reads CASSERQGRWDTEAFF. The CDR3 nucleotides are TGCGCCAGCAGTGAGCGGCAGGGGAGATGGGACACTGAAGCTTTCTTT.

This chain uses TRBV5-5 with TRBJ1-5; D unresolved. The CDR3 contains 14 residues. V was shortened by 0 bases and J by 7 bases, with 11 bases between the two germline ends. Germline CDR1 SGHKS, CDR2 YYEKEE (reference sequence). The CDR3 is CASSLAPAGQPQHF. The CDR3 coding sequence is TGTGCCAGCAGCTTGGCCCCAGCGGGGCAGCCCCAGCATTTT.

V and J are TRBV9 and TRBJ2-1; possible D gene TRBD2, 6 bases. This CDR3 spans 13 amino acids. Germline assignment: CDR1 SGDLS and CDR2 YYNGEE. V dropped 3 bases and J dropped 10 bases, with 14 bases sitting between them. CDR3 residues: CASSATGVLEQFF. CDR3 DNA: TGTGCCAGCAGCGCAACGGGAGTGTTGGAGCAGTTCTTC.

The chain has TRBV29-1 and TRBJ2-7; TRBD1 aligns across 9 bases. J lost 0 bases, V lost 4 bases, and 10 bases had no gene match. Looked up from germline, CDR1 is SQVTM and CDR2 is ANQGSEA. This CDR3 comprises 16 residues. CDR3 sequence reads: CSVAGSDRGSSYEQYF. CDR3 DNA sequence: TGCAGCGTTGCGGGGTCCGACAGGGGGAGCTCCTACGAGCAGTACTTC.

The chain carries TRBV27 and TRBJ2-1; D could derive from TRBD1 or TRBD2 (5 bases each). The CDR3 totals 15 residues. Germline-derived CDR1 and CDR2 are MNHEY and SMNVEV (reference sequence). Trimming left V 3 bases short and J 10 bases short, with 19 bases between. CDR3 residues: CASSFLMGDLMEQFF. The CDR3 nucleotides are TGTGCCAGCAGTTTTTTGATGGGGGACCTTATGGAGCAGTTCTTC.

The chain employs TRBV11-2 and TRBJ2-2, with 9 bases fitting TRBD1. The CDR3 has 18 residues. V gave up 4 bases and J gave up 5 bases; unmatched junction bases: 14. Germline loops: CDR1 SGHAT, CDR2 FQNNGV. The CDR3 sequence: CASSSRRGTGTGTGELFF. The CDR3 bases are TGTGCCAGCAGCTCTCGAAGGGGGACAGGGACTGGTACCGGGGAGCTGTTTTTT.

The chain joins TRBV19 to TRBJ2-5, with D hard to call. Per the germline V gene, CDR1 is LNHDA and CDR2 is SQIVND (reference sequence). The CDR3 is made up of 14 amino acids. Between the trimmed V and J ends, which lost 6 bases and 5 bases, there was a span of 16 bases. CDR3 bases: TGTGCCAGTAGCTCGGATACGGTTAGGGAGACCCAGTACTTC. Amino acids: CASSSDTVRETQYF.

The genes are TRBV4-3 and TRBJ1-1, with D tentatively TRBD1 (5 bases). Looked up from germline, CDR1 is LGHNA and CDR2 is YSLEER. The CDR3 runs to 15 residues. Trimming removed 1 base from V and 0 bases from J, with 9 bases in between. The CDR3 here is CASSQGQTLNTEAFF. The CDR3 nucleotides are TGCGCCAGCAGCCAAGGACAGACATTGAACACTGAAGCTTTCTTT.

V usage is TRBV6-5 and J usage is TRBJ2-7; D ambiguous. V lost 6 bases and J 5 bases, leaving 20 bases between the germline ends. Germline CDR1 is MNHEY and CDR2 is SVGAGI. This CDR3 has 15 amino acids. CDR3 coding DNA: TGTGCCAGCAGGCGGTATAGGACCGTCATCGACGAGCAGTACTTC. Its protein product is CASRRYRTVIDEQYF.

The V gene is TRBV19, the J gene TRBJ2-1; the match to TRBD1 covers 9 bases. Germline V CDR1 and CDR2: LNHDA, SQIVND (reference sequence). V dropped 4 bases and J dropped 7; count of bases not matched to a gene: 11. This CDR3 spans 16 amino acids. The CDR3 loop reads CASSTPWGTGRNEQFF. The CDR3, as DNA: TGTGCCAGTAGTACTCCCTGGGGGACAGGGAGGAATGAGCAGTTCTTC.

The V call is TRBV9, the J call TRBJ1-2; the match to TRBD1 covers 7 bases. Germline-derived CDR1 and CDR2 are SGDLS and YYNGEE. This CDR3 is built from 16 residues. Trimming at V came to 4 bases and at J to 4 bases, leaving 13 bases not matched to a gene. DNA for the CDR3: TGTGCCAGCAGCCCAGCGGTAGGGGGCGGCGGCTATGGCTACACCTTC. This encodes CASSPAVGGGGYGYTF. The full variable domain, in which reference TRBV9 and TRBJ1-2 provide the parts outside the CDR3, is DSGVTQTPKHLITATGQRVTLRCSPRSGDLSVYWYQQSLDQGLQFLIQYYNGEERAKGNILERFSAQQFPDLHSELNLSSLELGDSALYFCASSPAVGGGGYGYTFGSGTRLTVV.

Concerning this clone itself: Other DNA sequences in the same sample also yield this CDR3. Here the CDR3 DNA reads TGTGCCAGCAGTTACAGGGGTAGCTCCTACGAGCAGTACTTC. It translates to CASSYRGSSYEQYF. The J gene is TRBJ2-7, the V gene TRBV6-5; D may be TRBD1 (5 bases). Germline CDR1 is MNHEY and CDR2 is SVGAGI. V was clipped by 2 bases and J by 0 bases, with 8 bases between them. This CDR3 region has 14 residues.